This T cell receptor (beta chain) was recorded in a study of CD8 T cells in ankylosing spondylitis. Broader study findings: Clones tied to disease were said to be significantly enriched in matched ankylosing spondylitis synovial fluid.

Comment on this clonotype: Its antigen remains unidentified.

V was trimmed by 4 bases and J by 1 base, leaving 9 bases between them. The CDR3 has 14 amino acids. Germline loops: CDR1 SGHDN, CDR2 FVKESK. Each CDR3 protein gets one entry after TCRdb re-called the 5' RACE reads with MiXCR. The sample has approximately 350,000 distinct CDR3 sequences, roughly 14% seen once. The chain joins TRBV14 to TRBJ2-3, with D perhaps TRBD1 (5 bases). Sequences were obtained from blood, either unsorted or a sorted T cell fraction (not recorded which). The clonotype comes from a male donor with ankylosing spondylitis or in good health (not recorded which). CDR3 protein: CASSPIGGTDTQYF. For the CDR3, the DNA is TGTGCCAGCAGCCCTATAGGGGGCACAGATACGCAGTATTTT.